This TCR beta chain was observed in a study of blood T cell repertoires in COVID-19. At the level of the study: The United States, Italy and Spain provided the acute and convalescent COVID-19 samples.

How the authors handled the data: Counts of nucleated cells, estimated from reference gene primer amplification, were obtained. The assay was immunoSEQ multiplex PCR, and TCRdb's table has in-frame clones only and misses some. Clonal size and the V and J genes are those of that table, whereas D and trimming came from the DNA. Here the sample spans fewer than 150,000 clones, about 88% being singletons. This clone has just one count. This TCR came from a woman in her 70s who had recovered from COVID-19. Sequenced: peripheral blood.

CDR3 in DNA: TGTGCCAGTAGTATAGGGTCCGGGGAGGCCGGCTACACCTTC. Protein sequence: CASSIGSGEAGYTF. The rearrangement links TRBV19 to TRBJ1-2; no clear D gene. The CDR3 covers 14 residues. With 1 base removed from V and 8 bases from J, the gap between germline ends came to 14 bases. CDR1 LNHDA and CDR2 SQIVND come from the germline V gene (reference sequence).